The next 21 T cell receptor beta chains were all read from a single sample in a study of blood T cells in healthy people across ages. Together with a sample-barcoded 5' primer, a J-beta primer mix was included in a second PCR lasting roughly 6 to 12 cycles. TCRdb re-derived calls from the 5' RACE reads in MiXCR, one entry per CDR3 protein. The table has about 1.4 million distinct CDR3 sequences, approximately 60% seen once. Sequenced sample: blood. The receptors here all came from a man aged 18 to 30 in good health.

This chain joins TRBV28 and TRBJ2-7; 7 bases agree with TRBD1. The CDR3 is 16 residues long. Trimming at V came to 6 bases and at J to 2 bases, leaving 13 bases not matched to a gene. The V gene's germline CDR1 is MDHEN and CDR2 SYDVKM. Here the CDR3 DNA reads TGTGCCAGCAGCCCTACCTGGACAGGTTACACCTACGAGCAGTACTTC. Translation gives CASSPTWTGYTYEQYF.

This clonotype was seen only once. The gene calls are TRBV24-1 and TRBJ2-5; TRBD1 or TRBD2 may be the D gene (5 bases each). V was trimmed by 4 bases and J by 0 bases, leaving 14 bases between them. The CDR3 sequence is 16 residues long. Germline loops: CDR1 KGHDR, CDR2 SFDVKD. DNA for the CDR3: TGTGCCACCAGTGACCGACCGGGACGGGACCAAGAGACCCAGTACTTC. Amino acid sequence: CATSDRPGRDQETQYF.

The chain uses TRBV2 and TRBJ2-4; tentative D call: TRBD2 (6 bases). The CDR3 contains 14 residues. V lost 6 bases, J lost 6 bases, and 15 bases lay in between. The germline V gene encodes CDR1 SNHLY and CDR2 FYNNEI. Written as DNA, the CDR3 is TGTGCCAGCAGCCCACCGGGAGCAGGAAACATTCAGTACTTC. It yields the protein CASSPPGAGNIQYF.

This clonotype was recorded many times. The gene calls are TRBV13 and TRBJ2-5, with 8 nucleotides matching TRBD1. After removal of 5 bases from V and 1 base from J, the junction contained 6 bases not matched to a gene. The CDR3 sequence is 15 residues long. Germline CDR1 PRHDT, CDR2 FYEKMQ (reference sequence). CDR3 sequence reads: CASSPRTGTQETQYF. The CDR3 coding sequence is TGTGCCAGCAGCCCCCGGACAGGGACCCAAGAGACCCAGTACTTC.

Regarding this clonotype: A junction end diverges from the germline sequence, so it may reflect a read error. This chain links TRBV7-7 with TRBJ2-3; TRBD1 is a possible D gene (6 bases). Germline values: CDR1 SSHAT, CDR2 FNYEAQ (reference sequence). The CDR3 covers 18 residues. CDR3: CASSLGGGARQSTDTQYF. CDR3 sequence (DNA): TGTGCTAGCAGCTTAGGGGGTGGGGCAAGACAAAGCACAGATACGCAGTATTTT. Based on the CDR3 plus reference TRBV7-7 and TRBJ2-3, the full variable domain is GAGVSQSPRYKVTKRGQDVTLRCDPISSHATLYWYQQALGQGPEFLTYFNYEAQPDKSGLPSDRFSAERPEGSISTLTIQRTEQRDSAMYRCASSLGGGARQSTDTQYFGPGTRLTVL.

This clonotype was counted between two and nine times. The V and J genes are TRBV29-1 and TRBJ1-1; D not resolved. Trimming removed 8 bases from V and 8 bases from J, with 18 bases in between. The CDR3 has 12 amino acids. Germline V CDR1 and CDR2: SQVTM, ANQGSEA. CDR3 loop: CSITTAFWEAFF. CDR3 DNA sequence: TGCAGCATTACCACAGCGTTTTGGGAAGCTTTCTTT.

The chain recombines TRBV25-1 with TRBJ2-4, with D uncertain. The J call could be wrong; TRBJ2-7 is a better fit for the DNA end. CDR1 is MGHDK and CDR2 is SYGVNS in the germline V gene. The CDR3 has 12 amino acids. CDR3 in amino acids: CASSDGDHEQYF. CDR3 nucleotide sequence: TGTGCCAGCAGTGATGGAGACCACGAGCAGTACTTC.

There are a few counts of this clonotype. This chain uses TRBV15 with TRBJ1-5; no clear D gene. Trimming cost V 3 bases and J 6 bases, with 12 bases left between them. CDR1 is LNHNV and CDR2 is YYDKDF in the germline V gene (reference sequence). CDR3 size: 14 residues. Written as DNA, the CDR3 is TGTGCCACCAGCAGGAGAGCCTGGGGTCAGCCCCAGCATTTT. This gives the protein CATSRRAWGQPQHF.

This clonotype was detected only a few times. The chain recombines TRBV20-1 with TRBJ2-5, with D perhaps TRBD2 (6 bases). The germline CDR1 and CDR2 sequences are DFQATT and SNEGSKA (reference sequence). The CDR3 contains 14 residues. Between the trimmed V and J ends, which lost 0 bases and 5 bases, there was a span of 13 bases. The CDR3 loop reads CSARDRLVGETQYF. CDR3 nucleotides: TGCAGTGCTAGAGACCGACTAGTCGGGGAGACCCAGTACTTC.

This clonotype was seen more than once but under ten times. This rearrangement joins TRBV5-1 to TRBJ2-1, with no clear D. Looked up from germline, CDR1 is SGHRS and CDR2 is YFSETQ. V lost 0 bases, J lost 0 bases, and 7 bases lay in between. This CDR3 contains 15 residues. In DNA, the CDR3 is TGCGCCAGCAGCTTGGAGTCCAGCTCCTACAATGAGCAGTTCTTC. Its translation is CASSLESSSYNEQFF.

This clonotype was found a few times. An end of the junction does not agree with germline; a read error may underlie this. The rearrangement uses TRBV4-1 and TRBJ2-1; 10 positions agree with TRBD2. This CDR3 comprises 15 residues. Per germline, CDR1 MGHRA and CDR2 YSYEKL. The CDR3 is CASSQGGTSVNERFF. The CDR3 nucleotides are TGCGCCAGCAGCCAAGGTGGGACTAGCGTAAATGAGCGGTTCTTC.

J is TRBJ2-1 and V is TRBV7-2; 9 bases map to TRBD2. From germline, CDR1 is SGHTA and CDR2 FQGNSA. V lost 7 bases, J lost 8 bases, and 9 bases stayed unmatched. CDR3 length: 14 amino acids. The CDR3 DNA reads as TGTGCCAGCACTGCGGGGGGGCGATTCGATGAGCAGTTCTTC. Translation: CASTAGGRFDEQFF.

The gene calls are TRBV11-2 and TRBJ1-1; 8 bases align to TRBD1. J gave up 5 bases and V 3 bases, and 5 bases lay outside the gene matches. This CDR3 has 14 residues. CDR1 SGHAT and CDR2 FQNNGV come from the germline V gene. The CDR3 loop reads CASSFGQGRTEAFF. In DNA, the CDR3 is TGTGCCAGCAGCTTCGGACAGGGTAGGACTGAAGCTTTCTTT. Together with reference TRBV11-2 and TRBJ1-1, the CDR3 gives the full variable domain: EAGVAQSPRYKIIEKRQSVAFWCNPISGHATLYWYQQILGQGPKLLIQFQNNGVVDDSQLPKDRFSAERLKGVDSTLKIQPAKLEDSAVYLCASSFGQGRTEAFFGQGTRLTVV.

This clonotype was seen more than once but under ten times. This sequence joins TRBV6-2 or TRBV6-3 and TRBJ2-3, with D possibly matching TRBD1 (5 bases). Deletions cut 6 bases from V and 3 bases from J, with 16 bases between. The CDR3 has 15 residues. Germline CDR1 is MNHEY and CDR2 is SVGEGT. CDR3 bases: TGTGCCAGCAGCTCCTGGGGCGAGACAACAGATACGCAGTATTTT. Translation: CASSSWGETTDTQYF.

The chain carries TRBV7-9 and TRBJ2-4; 9 bases align to TRBD1. The J call may be mistaken, given a closer DNA end match to TRBJ2-7. The CDR3 spans 14 residues. The germline CDR1 and CDR2 sequences are SEHNR and FQNEAQ (reference sequence). CDR3 protein: CASSVPGQGDEQYF. In nucleotides, the CDR3 is TGTGCCAGCAGCGTCCCGGGACAGGGTGACGAGCAGTACTTC.

As concerns this clonotype: One junction end does not reproduce the germline sequence, and a read error may be involved. V usage is TRBV6-5 and J usage is TRBJ1-5; D remains ambiguous. CDR1 MNHEY and CDR2 SVGAGI come from the germline V gene. The CDR3 has 13 residues. The DNA for the CDR3 is TGTGCCAGCGGTTACGGCGGGAATCAGCCCCAGCATTTT. As protein: CASGYGGNQPQHF.

The chain uses TRBV4-1 and TRBJ2-5; no definite D call. V lost 1 base to trimming and J lost 11 bases, with 14 bases between them. CDR3 length: 13 residues. Germline V gene lookup returns CDR1 MGHRA and CDR2 YSYEKL. CDR3 DNA: TGCGCCAGCAGCCAAGTTTATGGCGATGAGCAGTACTTC. Its translation: CASSQVYGDEQYF.

V and J are TRBV29-1 and TRBJ1-1; D is perhaps TRBD1 (5 bases). V was cut by 6 bases and J by 5 bases, with 25 bases left in between. This CDR3 spans 16 amino acids. Germline values: CDR1 SQVTM, CDR2 ANQGSEA. The CDR3 loop is CSVSIHRGPYGTEAFF. CDR3 DNA sequence: TGCAGCGTCTCCATCCACCGGGGCCCCTATGGGACTGAAGCTTTCTTT.

The chain has TRBV5-1 and TRBJ1-5; possibly TRBD1 for D (6 bases). Germline CDR1 is SGHRS and CDR2 is YFSETQ. The V and J ends lost 1 base and 6 bases respectively, with 14 bases between them. The CDR3 covers 15 residues. The CDR3 loop is CASSLWPGVSQPQHF. The CDR3 region has the DNA TGCGCCAGCAGCTTGTGGCCAGGGGTGAGTCAGCCCCAGCATTTT.

This clonotype has only a few counts. V and J are TRBV6-5 and TRBJ2-7; 7 bases agree with TRBD1. The V gene end was trimmed by 5 bases and the J gene end by 2 bases; junction bases not matched to a gene: 6. This CDR3 region has 14 residues. The V gene's germline CDR1 is MNHEY and CDR2 SVGAGI. The CDR3 region has the DNA TGTGCCAGCAGTACCCTAACAGGGGCCTACGAGCAGTACTTC. Encoded protein: CASSTLTGAYEQYF.

The gene calls are TRBV7-9 and TRBJ2-3; maybe TRBD2 (5 bases). The germline V gene has CDR1 SEHNR and CDR2 FQNEAQ (reference sequence). V gave up 5 bases and J gave up 8 bases, with 14 bases separating them. This CDR3 has 13 amino acids. CDR3: CASSERSVGTQYF. CDR3 DNA sequence: TGTGCCAGCAGCGAGCGGTCCGTAGGTACGCAGTATTTT.